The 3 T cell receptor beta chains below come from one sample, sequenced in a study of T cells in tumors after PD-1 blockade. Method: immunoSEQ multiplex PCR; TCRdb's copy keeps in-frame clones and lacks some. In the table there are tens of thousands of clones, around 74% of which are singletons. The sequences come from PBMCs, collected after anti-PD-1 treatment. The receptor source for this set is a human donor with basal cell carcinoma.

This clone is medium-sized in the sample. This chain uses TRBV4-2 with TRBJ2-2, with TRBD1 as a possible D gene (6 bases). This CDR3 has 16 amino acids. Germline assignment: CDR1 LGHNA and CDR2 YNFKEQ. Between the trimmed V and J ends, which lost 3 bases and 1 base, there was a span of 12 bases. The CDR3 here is CASSHLEGGNTGELFF. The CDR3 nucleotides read TGTGCCAGCAGCCACCTCGAAGGGGGGAACACCGGGGAGCTGTTTTTT.

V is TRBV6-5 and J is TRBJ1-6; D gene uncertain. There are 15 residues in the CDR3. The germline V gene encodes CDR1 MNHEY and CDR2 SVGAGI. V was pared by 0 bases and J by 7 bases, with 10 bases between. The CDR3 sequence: CASSYSAFGNSPLHF. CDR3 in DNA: TGTGCCAGCAGTTACTCGGCTTTTGGGAATTCACCCCTCCACTTT.

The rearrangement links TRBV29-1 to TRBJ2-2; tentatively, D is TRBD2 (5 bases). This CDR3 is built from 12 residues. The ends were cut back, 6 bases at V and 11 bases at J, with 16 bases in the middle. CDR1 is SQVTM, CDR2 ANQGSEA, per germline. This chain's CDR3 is CSVEAPGIELFF. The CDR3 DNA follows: TGCAGCGTGGAGGCCCCTGGCATCGAGCTGTTTTTT.